This entry lists 8 T cell receptor beta chains sequenced from one sample in a study of radiation and T cells in renal cell carcinoma. Time point defined: blood 4 weeks post-SBRT, at nephrectomy. Treatment specified: 15 Gy SBRT to primary tumor, nephrectomy 4 weeks later. The method was immunoSEQ multiplex PCR; TCRdb's version includes in-frame clones alone and lacks a portion of them. The sample carries approximately 43,000 clones, nearly 85% recorded once. This specimen was blood, taken from a patient whose treatment included radiotherapy and nephrectomy. All receptors derive from a woman between 65 and 79 years old with renal cell carcinoma.

The chain combines TRBV5-6 with TRBJ1-2; maybe TRBD1 (5 bases). Germline V gene lookup returns CDR1 SGHDT and CDR2 YYEEEE. Trimming left V 6 bases short and J 5 bases short, with 14 bases between. There are 13 residues in the CDR3. CDR3 residues: CASTRRGSYGYTF. In DNA form, the CDR3 reads TGTGCCAGCACTCGACGGGGGTCTTATGGCTACACCTTC.

This chain connects TRBV10-3 to TRBJ1-5; possibly TRBD1 for D (6 bases). CDR3 length equals 15 residues. Trimming took 1 base from V and 4 from J, leaving 11 bases between them. Germline V gene sequence: CDR1 ENHRY, CDR2 SYGVKD. The CDR3 here is CAISEYRQANQPQHF. The CDR3 DNA is TGTGCCATCAGTGAGTACCGACAGGCTAATCAGCCCCAGCATTTT.

V gene TRBV9 combines with J gene TRBJ2-1; the D gene is possibly TRBD1 (6 bases). This CDR3 has 16 amino acids. CDR1 is SGDLS, CDR2 YYNGEE, per germline. Deletions cut 5 bases from V and 7 bases from J, with 22 bases between. CDR3 in DNA: TGTGCCAGCAGTTTTACCCTCACAGGGCTGCTAAATGAGCAGTTCTTC. It codes for CASSFTLTGLLNEQFF.

The chain recombines TRBV7-9 with TRBJ1-1; D is undetermined. Deletions cut 4 bases from V and 4 bases from J, with 10 bases between. The CDR3 spans 13 residues. The germline gives CDR1 SEHNR, CDR2 FQNEAQ (reference sequence). CDR3 coding DNA: TGTGCCAGCAGCTCCCCGTTGGGCACTGAAGCTTTCTTT. This encodes CASSSPLGTEAFF. The variable domain in full, with the rest retrieved from reference TRBV7-9 and TRBJ1-1, is DTGVSQNPRHKITKRGQNVTFRCDPISEHNRLYWYRQTLGQGPEFLTYFQNEAQLEKSRLLSDRFSAERPKGSFSTLEIQRTEQGDSAMYLCASSSPLGTEAFFGQGTRLTVV.

The chain links TRBV10-3 to TRBJ2-1; D is perhaps TRBD2 (6 bases). Germline lookup yields CDR1 ENHRY and CDR2 SYGVKD. V was cut by 2 bases and J by 8 bases, with 16 bases left in between. The CDR3 runs 15 residues. This CDR3 reads CAISETSLPRDEQFF. The CDR3 region has the DNA TGTGCCATCAGTGAGACTAGCCTTCCAAGGGATGAGCAGTTCTTC.

This chain uses TRBV4-2 with TRBJ2-4; no clear D. V shed 2 bases and J shed 8 bases, with 10 bases lying between them. This CDR3 comprises 13 residues. CDR1 LGHNA and CDR2 YNFKEQ come from the germline V gene. In nucleotides, the CDR3 is TGTGCCAGCAGCCAAAGGCGGAAGGACATTCAGTACTTC. Translating gives CASSQRRKDIQYF.

The rearrangement links TRBV4-2 to TRBJ2-1; D might be TRBD2 (7 bases). CDR3 length equals 16 residues. Germline V gene data show CDR1 as LGHNA and CDR2 as YNFKEQ. Trimming shortened V by 1 base and J by 5 bases, and 15 bases separated the two germline ends. In DNA, the CDR3 is TGTGCCAGCAGCCAAGCGTCCCGGGGGGCAAACAATGAGCAGTTCTTC. Residues: CASSQASRGANNEQFF.

J is TRBJ1-2 and V is TRBV6-1; TRBD1 agrees at 9 bases. The germline gives CDR1 MNHNS, CDR2 SASEGT. The CDR3 is 14 residues long. V dropped 7 bases and J dropped 4; count of bases not matched to a gene: 7. In DNA form, the CDR3 reads TGTGCCAGCACGTGGGACAGGGTCTTCTATGGCTACACCTTC. Amino acid sequence: CASTWDRVFYGYTF.